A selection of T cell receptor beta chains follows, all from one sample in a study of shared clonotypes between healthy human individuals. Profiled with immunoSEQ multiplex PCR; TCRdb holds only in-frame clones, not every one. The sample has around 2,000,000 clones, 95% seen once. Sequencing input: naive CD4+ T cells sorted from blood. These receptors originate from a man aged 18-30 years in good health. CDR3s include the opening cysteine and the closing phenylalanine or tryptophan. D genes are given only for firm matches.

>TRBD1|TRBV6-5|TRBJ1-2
TGTGCCAGCAGTTACAAACAGGGGGCAGGCTACACCTTC
CASSYKQGAGYTF
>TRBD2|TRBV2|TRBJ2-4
TGTGCCAGCACCCCGGGCAGACTAGCGGGGGTCATTATAGCCAAAAACATTCAGTACTTC
CASTPGRLAGVIIAKNIQYF
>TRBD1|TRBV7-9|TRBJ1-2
TGTGCCAGCAGCGTAGAGAGGACAGGCTATGGCTACACCTTC
CASSVERTGYGYTF
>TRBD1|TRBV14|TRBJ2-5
TGTGCCAGCAGCCAAGGAGTTAGGGGGCGCTGGGAGACCCAGTACTTC
CASSQGVRGRWETQYF
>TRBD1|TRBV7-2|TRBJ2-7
TGTGCCAGCAGTTTCCAGGGACAGGGCTACGAGCAGTACTTC
CASSFQGQGYEQYF
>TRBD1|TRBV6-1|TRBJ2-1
TGTGCCAGCAGTCATACGGGACAGGGGAAGCATGAGCAGTTCTTC
CASSHTGQGKHEQFF
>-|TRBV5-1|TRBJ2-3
TGCGCCAGCAGCTATGGGGCCCGTAGCACAGATACGCAGTATTTT
CASSYGARSTDTQYF
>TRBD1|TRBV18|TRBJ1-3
TGTGCCAGCTCACCACCAATGACAGGGGTGGGCTCTGGAAACACCATATATTTT
CASSPPMTGVGSGNTIYF
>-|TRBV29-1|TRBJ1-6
TGCAGCGTTCAAAGCTCCTATAATTCACCCCTCCACTTT
CSVQSSYNSPLHF
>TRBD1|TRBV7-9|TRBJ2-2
TGTGCCAGCAGCTTAAGTGTCCCCCCCGGGACAGCTAACACCGGGGAGCTGTTTTTT
CASSLSVPPGTANTGELFF
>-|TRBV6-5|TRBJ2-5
TGTGCCAGCAGACAGGCGGGGTTGGAGACCCAGTACTTC
CASRQAGLETQYF